The clone carrying this TCR beta chain was seen only once. Time point: 2015-2016 season, 7 days after influenza vaccination. The sample belongs to a study of follicular helper T cells after annual influenza vaccination. Repertoires were generated with immunoSEQ multiplex PCR, while TCRdb's copy carries only in-frame clones and drops some. The data contain thousands of clones, approximately 81% of them seen just once; the ten biggest clones take up around 2.5%. Trimming shortened V by 6 bases and J by 0 bases, and 12 bases separated the two germline ends. This CDR3 contains 15 residues. Germline CDR1 reads MNHEY; CDR2 reads SMNVEV (reference sequence).

This chain joins TRBV27 and TRBJ1-5; tentatively, D is TRBD1 (6 bases). The input for sequencing was CXCR5+ CD38- circulating T follicular helper cells from blood, taken 7 days after influenza vaccination. As to subset: circulating Tfh, non-naive CD4+CXCR5+PD-1+ (ICOS+CD38+ or ICOS-CD38-). This receptor was obtained from an adult who received the influenza vaccine. CDR3 nucleotides: TGTGCCAGCAGGCTACAGGGACTTAGCAATCAGCCCCAGCATTTT. Protein sequence: CASRLQGLSNQPQHF.